The 3 T cell receptor beta chains below come from one sample, sequenced in a study of T cell responses to AZD1222 COVID-19 vaccine. Only in-frame clones appear in the TCRdb table, and some are missing; sequencing was by immunoSEQ multiplex PCR. This sample has roughly 97,000 clones, with over 90% found just once. The source material was peripheral blood, sampled on day 0 of AZD1222 vaccination. The receptors derive from an adult in good health.

The chain has TRBV11-2 and TRBJ2-1; 8 nucleotides align to TRBD2. Looked up from germline, CDR1 is SGHAT and CDR2 is FQNNGV. The CDR3 spans 15 residues. After removal of 2 bases from V and 2 bases from J, the junction contained 2 bases not matched to a gene. The CDR3 bases are TGTGCCAGCAGCTTATTAGCGGGGCCCTACAATGAGCAGTTCTTC. Its protein product is CASSLLAGPYNEQFF.

The J gene is TRBJ2-7, the V gene TRBV9, with 9 bases that match TRBD1. This CDR3 contains 15 residues. V gave up 0 bases and J gave up 4 bases; unmatched junction bases: 5. In germline, CDR1 is SGDLS, CDR2 YYNGEE. The CDR3 loop reads CASSVGTGGGYEQYF. The CDR3 DNA reads as TGTGCCAGCAGCGTAGGAACAGGGGGCGGTTACGAGCAGTACTTC.

This chain joins TRBV18 and TRBJ1-1; D possibly corresponds to TRBD1 (5 bases). CDR1 and CDR2 from the germline V gene are KGHSH and LQKENI. CDR3 length: 12 amino acids. V was trimmed by 3 bases and J by 10 bases, leaving 12 bases between them. The CDR3 loop is CASSPGAPTAFF. CDR3 nucleotide sequence: TGTGCCAGCTCACCCGGGGCGCCAACAGCTTTCTTT.